A single sample is the source of the 24 T cell receptor beta chains below, sequenced in a study of T cell responses to AZD1222 COVID-19 vaccine. TCRdb's table, derived via immunoSEQ multiplex PCR, lists solely in-frame clones and lacks some. The sample contains roughly 180,000 clones, about 90% of which appear only once. The sample was peripheral blood, taken 28 days after the second AZD1222 dose. These receptor sequences come from an adult who received the AZD1222 COVID-19 vaccine.

The chain carries TRBV19 and TRBJ1-5, with 9 bases matching TRBD1. The CDR3 spans 15 residues. With 5 bases clipped from V and 7 bases from J, the junction kept 9 bases outside the gene matches. Germline V gives CDR1 LNHDA, CDR2 SQIVND (reference sequence). The CDR3: CASSLMGTGQQPQHF. The CDR3 nucleotides read TGTGCCAGTAGTTTAATGGGGACAGGGCAGCAGCCCCAGCATTTT. The variable domain in full, completed from reference TRBV19 and TRBJ1-5, reads DGGITQSPKYLFRKEGQNVTLSCEQNLNHDAMYWYRQDPGQGLRLIYYSQIVNDFQKGDIAEGYSVSREKKESFPLTVTSAQKNPTAFYLCASSLMGTGQQPQHFGDGTRLSIL.

The gene calls are TRBV12-5 and TRBJ1-2; D is uncertain. The CDR3 runs to 15 residues. Deletions cut 0 bases from V and 6 bases from J, with 14 bases between. Germline V gene data show CDR1 as LGHNT and CDR2 as FRNRAP. CDR3 amino acids: CASGLVPAASNGYTF. The CDR3 DNA reads TGTGCTAGTGGTTTGGTACCCGCAGCTTCCAATGGCTACACCTTC.

This chain links TRBV2 with TRBJ2-1; possible D gene TRBD2, 5 bases. CDR3 length: 12 residues. Germline CDR1 reads SNHLY; CDR2 reads FYNNEI. V was cut by 0 bases and J by 9 bases, with 6 bases left in between. The CDR3 bases are TGTGCCAGCAGTGAAGCGGGGAGTGAGCAGTTCTTC. Amino acid sequence: CASSEAGSEQFF.

This clone came up once. This chain joins TRBV10-3 and TRBJ1-4; 8 bases agree with TRBD1. This CDR3 has 15 residues. Per the germline V gene, CDR1 is ENHRY and CDR2 is SYGVKD. With V trimmed by 0 bases and J by 7 bases, 4 bases remained unmatched. CDR3 in amino acids: CAISESPGGTEKLFF. The CDR3 bases are TGTGCCATCAGTGAGTCGCCAGGGGGCACTGAAAAACTGTTTTTT.

The chain is built from TRBV19 and TRBJ1-5; D is perhaps TRBD1 (6 bases). Germline V gene sequence: CDR1 LNHDA, CDR2 SQIVND (reference sequence). This CDR3 contains 15 residues. V lost 5 bases to trimming and J lost 1 base, with 12 bases between them. The CDR3, as DNA: TGTGCCAGTAGTCCCGTGGGACAAAGCAATCAGCCCCAGCATTTT. Protein product: CASSPVGQSNQPQHF.

This clone was counted a single time. This chain joins TRBV25-1 and TRBJ2-7, with 9 nucleotides matching TRBD1. The CDR3 contains 16 residues. V trimming: 1 base; J trimming: 2 bases; junction bases outside the gene matches: 6. The V gene's germline CDR1 is MGHDK and CDR2 SYGVNS. The CDR3 bases are TGTGCCAGCAGTGAATTGTGGACAGGGGAGACCTACGAGCAGTACTTC. The encoded protein is CASSELWTGETYEQYF.

Details on this clone: Other DNA sequences in the same sample also yield this CDR3. This sequence joins TRBV6-5 and TRBJ1-1; D not certain. Germline values: CDR1 MNHEY, CDR2 SVGAGI. The CDR3 loop spans 12 amino acids. V lost 2 bases to trimming and J lost 2 bases, with 3 bases between them. Written as DNA, the CDR3 is TGTGCCAGCAGTTACCGTAACACTGAAGCTTTCTTT. Translating it yields CASSYRNTEAFF.

The chain joins TRBV28 to TRBJ1-6, with 11 bases fitting TRBD1. V lost 4 bases and J lost 3; bases outside the gene matches: 5. Per the germline V gene, CDR1 is MDHEN and CDR2 is SYDVKM. This CDR3 spans 17 amino acids. The CDR3 nucleotides are TGTGCCAGCAGTTGGACCGGGACAGGGGGCTATAATTCACCCCTCCACTTT. Translated, it gives CASSWTGTGGYNSPLHF.

This rearrangement joins TRBV6-2 or TRBV6-3 to TRBJ1-5; D not certain. CDR3 length equals 15 residues. Trimming removed 2 bases from V and 1 base from J, with 9 bases in between. Germline-derived CDR1 and CDR2 are MNHEY and SVGEGT. Here the CDR3 DNA reads TGTGCCAGCAGTTACGTGACGGACAGCAATCAGCCCCAGCATTTT. Its protein product is CASSYVTDSNQPQHF.

V usage is TRBV6-5 and J usage is TRBJ1-1; no firm D call. The CDR3 runs 12 residues. The germline V gene has CDR1 MNHEY and CDR2 SVGAGI. V was clipped by 8 bases and J by 4 bases, with 11 bases between them. The CDR3 spells CASRPDTTEAFF. The CDR3 bases are TGTGCCAGCCGGCCTGACACCACTGAAGCTTTCTTT.

CDR3 in DNA: TGCGCCAGCAGCCCACAAGAGAAATCCACCGGGGAGCTGTTTTTT. Its translation is CASSPQEKSTGELFF. The chain employs TRBV5-1 and TRBJ2-2; no reliable D call. CDR1 and CDR2 (germline): SGHRS, YFSETQ. The CDR3 consists of 15 residues. V was clipped by 4 bases and J by 4 bases, with 14 bases between them.

The chain couples TRBV3-1 (or the pseudogene TRBV3-2) to TRBJ1-5; D is uncertain. Germline assignment: CDR1 LGHDT and CDR2 YNNKEL (reference sequence). There are 14 residues in the CDR3. Trimming left V 3 bases short and J 5 bases short, with 11 bases between. The DNA for the CDR3 is TGTGCCAGCAGCCACTCAACTGTTGATCAGCCCCAGCATTTT. This codes for CASSHSTVDQPQHF.

The rearrangement joins TRBV11-2 to TRBJ1-2; tentatively, D is TRBD1 (6 bases). Germline V lookup: CDR1 SGHAT, CDR2 FQNNGV. The V gene lost 6 bases and the J gene lost 1 base, with 9 bases spanning the gap. The CDR3 length is 13 residues. CDR3 DNA sequence: TGTGCCAGCAGTCCGGACAGTAACTATGGCTACACCTTC. Residues: CASSPDSNYGYTF.

This clone has only a few counts. The identical CDR3 is also encoded by other nucleotide sequences in the sample. The genes are TRBV18 and TRBJ1-1, with D hard to call. CDR1 KGHSH and CDR2 LQKENI come from the germline V gene. Trimming cost V 2 bases and J 1 base, with 8 bases left between them. This CDR3 has 14 residues. The CDR3 loop reads CASSPARGNTEAFF. The CDR3 nucleotides are TGTGCCAGCTCACCAGCTCGGGGGAACACTGAAGCTTTCTTT.

This clone is a singleton in its sample. The chain recombines TRBV6-1 with TRBJ1-1; 7 nucleotides align to TRBD1. The CDR3 runs 15 residues. The germline gives CDR1 MNHNS, CDR2 SASEGT. V shed 3 bases and J 4 bases; nucleotides not matched to a gene: 8. CDR3 nucleotide sequence: TGTGCCAGCAGTGAGCCCTATCAGGGGGGCACTGAAGCTTTCTTT. Amino acid sequence: CASSEPYQGGTEAFF.

This clone was recorded a few times. The genes are TRBV19 and TRBJ1-2; D ambiguous. CDR1 is LNHDA and CDR2 is SQIVND in the germline V gene (reference sequence). Trimming took off 4 bases at V and 2 bases at J, with 14 bases between the two ends. The CDR3 is made up of 15 amino acids. The CDR3 region is CASSTPGSGNYGYTF. Here the CDR3 DNA reads TGTGCCAGTAGTACCCCCGGCAGTGGAAACTATGGCTACACCTTC.

The chain employs TRBV30 and TRBJ2-6; perhaps TRBD1 as D (5 bases). Germline loops: CDR1 GTSNPN, CDR2 SVGIG (reference sequence). The CDR3 has 17 amino acids. The ends were cut back, 0 bases at V and 4 bases at J, with 16 bases in the middle. The CDR3 DNA follows: TGTGCCTGGAGTGTAAGGACACCTGGTTTAGGGGCCAACGTCCTGACTTTC. Translating gives CAWSVRTPGLGANVLTF.

V gene TRBV3-1 (or the pseudogene TRBV3-2) combines with J gene TRBJ2-1; D is unclear. The CDR3 length is 15 residues. V lost 1 base and J 8 bases, leaving 15 bases between the germline ends. CDR1 LGHDT and CDR2 YNNKEL come from the germline V gene (reference sequence). This CDR3 reads CASSQVTVLRHEQFF. The CDR3 nucleotides are TGTGCCAGCAGCCAAGTTACTGTTTTAAGGCATGAGCAGTTCTTC.

V is TRBV7-3 and J is TRBJ2-1; 9 nucleotides match TRBD2. J was trimmed by 5 bases and V by 5 bases; bases with no gene match: 7. The CDR3 extends over 15 amino acids. Germline V gene lookup returns CDR1 SGHTA and CDR2 FQGTGA. The CDR3 sequence: CASSPSSGVNNEQFF. The CDR3 region has the DNA TGTGCCAGCAGCCCGTCTAGCGGGGTTAACAATGAGCAGTTCTTC. Full variable domain (outside the CDR3, taken from reference TRBV7-3 and TRBJ2-1): GAGVSQTPSNKVTEKGKYVELRCDPISGHTALYWYRQSLGQGPEFLIYFQGTGAADDSGLPNDRFFAVRPEGSVSTLKIQRTERGDSAVYLCASSPSSGVNNEQFFGPGTRLTVL.

J is TRBJ2-2 and V is TRBV2; TRBD2 might be the D (5 bases). The CDR3 is 11 amino acids. Trimming took 10 bases from V and 6 from J, leaving 9 bases between them. CDR1 and CDR2 (germline): SNHLY, FYNNEI. CDR3 protein: CANGGAGELFF. DNA for the CDR3: TGTGCCAACGGAGGAGCCGGGGAGCTGTTTTTT.

This rearrangement joins TRBV10-3 to TRBJ2-3, with D possibly being TRBD1 (6 bases). The CDR3 runs 14 residues. Trimming cost V 6 bases and J 0 bases, with 10 bases left between them. The germline V gene encodes CDR1 ENHRY and CDR2 SYGVKD. The CDR3 DNA is TGTGCCATCAGAGGGCAGGGGAGCACAGATACGCAGTATTTT. Its translation is CAIRGQGSTDTQYF.

The V call is TRBV19, the J call TRBJ1-5; weak D call: TRBD1 (6 bases). CDR3 length: 17 amino acids. V lost 1 base and J 3 bases, leaving 16 bases between the germline ends. From germline, CDR1 is LNHDA and CDR2 SQIVND (reference sequence). CDR3 coding DNA: TGTGCCAGTAGTATAGTTGTGGCAGGGGTTGTCAATCAGCCCCAGCATTTT. Its translation: CASSIVVAGVVNQPQHF.

The chain couples TRBV15 to TRBJ2-7; TRBD2 aligns across 11 bases. CDR1 and CDR2 from the germline V gene are LNHNV and YYDKDF (reference sequence). This CDR3 has 15 residues. The trim removed 2 bases at V and 4 bases at J, leaving 4 bases unmatched. The CDR3 region is CATSRTSGSVYEQYF. The CDR3 DNA sequence: TGTGCCACCAGCAGAACTAGCGGGAGTGTTTACGAGCAGTACTTC.

CDR3 bases: TGCGCCAGCAGCCAGGGAGGAGACACCGGGGAGCTGTTTTTT. Translation: CASSQGGDTGELFF. The chain combines TRBV5-1 with TRBJ2-2; a weak D match, TRBD2 (6 bases). Between the trimmed V and J ends, which lost 4 bases and 3 bases, there was a span of 10 bases. Germline V gene data show CDR1 as SGHRS and CDR2 as YFSETQ. The CDR3 runs 14 residues.